Here is one TCR beta chain with its context. Its antigen has not been determined. Base quality data are lacking; no much larger clone is found one base away. V has 4 bases trimmed and J has 7 bases trimmed; junction bases matching no gene number 10. The CDR3 covers 15 residues, taking in both the cysteine and the phenylalanine. Only the CDR3 DNA is retained, 45 bases long and in frame from the first base. The germline V gene (reference sequence) sets CDR1 to SEHNR and CDR2 to FQNEAQ. The library was prepared using the immunoSEQ multiplex PCR assay. For the multiplex PCR, a mixture combining 60 forward primers for TCR Vbeta segments and 13 reverse primers for TCR Jbeta segments was used. The CDR3 region of rearranged TCR beta genes was amplified from genomic DNA by a multiplex PCR assay. Amplified TCR beta libraries were sequenced as 87-base-pair reads on the Illumina HiSeq System. Per the original workflow: Across the roughly 600 repertoires, a later analysis counted about 81 million unique TCR beta chains, some 11 million of which were shared by at least two donors. Raw reads were error-corrected and collapsed into unique sequences by a nearest-neighbor algorithm in which closely related sequences were merged to remove PCR and sequencing errors. V, D and J gene segments were assigned by aligning CDR3 sequences to IMGT reference sequences. For a sequence to be retained, a match of at least six nucleotides to both a V gene segment and a J gene segment was required. A rearrangement was called productive if the CDR3 had no stop codons and remained in frame with V and J, and every other rearrangement was called non-productive. Following IMGT convention, CDR3 was defined as the stretch from the second conserved V-encoded cysteine to the conserved J-encoded phenylalanine. The earlier analysis of fewer than 700 of the donors excluded sequences that lacked an unambiguous match to a single V gene segment. An earlier analysis of 587 of the donors classified V segments as functional when productive rearrangements were above 56.7% and as segregating when the standard deviation between donors was above 5%. A statistical classification framework was built for diagnosing cytomegalovirus status from the catalog of TCR beta chain sequences. V and J gene assignment, in a later analysis, came from comparing TCR nucleotide sequences with IMGT/GENE-DB human TR gene sequences. Using the TCRdist pipeline, a later analysis assigned CDR3 sequences along with most-parsimonious VDJ recombination scenarios. In a later analysis, each TCR beta chain was defined by its CDR3 amino acid sequence together with its V-gene family, and reads lacking a unique V-gene family were excluded. To address suspected cross-contamination and a sequencing artifact, a later analysis removed over 500 highly shared, low-generation-probability nucleotide sequences. For each public chain, a later analysis derived a clonal expansion index from normalized ranks of inferred template counts within each repertoire. In a later analysis, generation probabilities were computed using a VDJ recombination model fitted to out-of-frame rearrangements, and the results were checked against IGoR. In a later analysis, TCR-TCR, TCR-HLA and TCR-CMV co-occurrence was scored with hypergeometric tests, and a repertoire-size bias correction was applied to TCR pairs. False discovery rates were estimated in a later analysis by permuting HLA or CMV assignments 20 times. In a later analysis, co-occurring TCRs were grouped using DBSCAN, with TCRdist sequence similarity added in when clustering inside HLA-allele-positive subsets. For co-occurrence clustering, repertoires with fewer than 30,000 or more than 120,000 public chains were excluded, along with roughly 5 repertoires with anomalous nucleotide sharing. Drawn from immuneACCESS, this table holds only the in-frame rearrangements with V and J called that TCRdb kept. Clones are partly lost; checked studies trace under half to an unresolved V gene and leave the rest unexplained. V and J calls and clone size are given by that table; D and trimming were obtained from the DNA. The table for this sample lists 200,000 to 250,000 clones; approximately 82% of them were counted only once. Under 0.8% of the sample lies in the top ten.

In total, roughly 710 healthy bone marrow donors made up the cohort. All cohort members were sampled while nominally healthy, although unrecorded immune exposures were likely present. The donor tested CMV seronegative, placing the donor among the 300 to 400 seronegative members of the cohort. Every donor gave a peripheral blood sample, and the peripheral blood mononuclear cells from that sample were used for TCR beta sequencing. Genomic DNA was extracted from the blood cell samples with the Qiagen DNeasy Blood Extraction Kit. These data originate in a study of cytomegalovirus exposure and HLA in healthy donors (dated by TCRdb to about 2017). Turning to the overall study: An earlier analysis of approximately 640 of the donors reported 250 to 300 Gb of sequence data and 100 million to 130 million unique TCR beta sequences from some 180 million T cells. To study patterns of TCR occurrence, a later analysis re-analyzed previously published TCR beta repertoires from 666 donors and added high-resolution HLA genotyping. Donor age, sex, ethnicity and CMV serostatus were collected together with the repertoire data. HLA typing covered class I and class II loci at four-digit resolution. Along with the approximately 650-subject first cohort, a separate validation cohort of over a hundred different subjects was used. In a later genetic analysis, genome-wide SNP genotypes for about three fifths of the 666 donors were used, and that subset was treated as a discovery cohort. Among the roughly 400 genotyped donors, around 81% belonged to the genetic ancestry cluster associated with self-reported Caucasian donors. In an earlier analysis of 587 of the donors, high-throughput TCR beta sequencing was used to judge whether each TCR beta V gene segment behaved as functional or pseudogenic. The study used immunosequencing to profile the T cell repertoires of 600 to 850 subjects and linked those repertoires to cytomegalovirus serostatus. Around 330 gigabases of sequencing data and 91 million or so unique TCR sequences made up an early release that covered several hundred HLA-typed donors. The study combined high-throughput TCR immunosequencing, statistical association of individual TCRs with disease status, and machine learning to predict cytomegalovirus infection status. The number of typed donors differed by locus: 629-630 for A, B, C, DRB1 and DQB1; 500 to 550 for DQA1; fewer than 610 for DPA1; and 450 to 480 for DPB1. Every discovery cohort repertoire had been produced on one sequencing platform. On average, around 230,000 unique TCR beta nucleotide sequences were sequenced per donor among 398 genotyped donors of the cohort, with 15% to 20% of those sequences being non-productive. The later analysis used no new phenotypic data to find candidate immune exposures, relying instead on TCR beta sequences and their occurrence across donors. The study aimed to test whether cataloging public T cell receptors could reveal signatures of past pathogen exposure. About 5 DR-DQ haplotypes were handled as single units for association and clustering, since linkage in the cohort was strong. General study outcomes and caveats: Because HLA typing was missing for some donors at each locus, association tests included only the typed subset. In a later analysis, HLA-associated TCR beta chains showed more clonal expansion and lower generation probabilities than non-associated chains that were equally common. A later analysis associated about 18,000 TCR beta sequences with specific HLA alleles at a false discovery rate of 0.05. A cluster of highly shared sequence variants was judged likely to be a technical artifact of the sequencing pipeline. According to a later analysis, parvovirus B19, influenza, CMV and Epstein-Barr virus appeared linked to several top co-occurrence clusters. The classifier was reported to diagnose cytomegalovirus status with high specificity and sensitivity in both the original and validation cohorts. Linkage disequilibrium might explain the correlated functional status among segregating V segments, but an unknown experimental factor could not be excluded. CMV serostatus was the only immune exposure information available for the cohort. In the study, 150 to 200 TCR beta chains were listed as associated with cytomegalovirus. Because the 87-base-pair reads could not distinguish some IMGT-functional V segments, including TRBV6-2 and TRBV6-3, those segments were excluded. An association between a missense DCLRE1C variant and V-gene and J-gene trimming of TCR beta chains was found in a later genetic analysis and replicated in an independent cohort. A later genetic analysis reported fewer N-insertions in productive TCRs among donors in an Asian-associated ancestry cluster than the approximately 670-donor mean. The presence/absence analyses assumed that sequencing depth was roughly uniform across donors, and that assumption may not be true. Because counts were too low, 15 to 20 rarely observed V segments, including chromosome 9 orphons, were left out of the earlier analysis of roughly 600 of the donors. In a later analysis, most CMV-associated TCR beta chains were found to appear HLA-restricted, with HLA associations seemingly driven largely by CMV exposure. Three of the identified cytomegalovirus-associated TCR beta chains were confirmed in vitro to be specific for cytomegalovirus antigens. The authors suggested that the approach could potentially be generalized to other disease states and immunological phenotypes. A further reported finding was that TCR beta sequences accurately predicted the HLA-A and HLA-B alleles for most subjects in the first cohort. In an earlier analysis of 500 to 650 of the donors, most TCR beta V segments appeared in productive rearrangements about 87% or about 30% of the time, broadly matching IMGT annotations. Most TCR sequences were seen in very few donors, while some public TCRs were found in many individuals. A later analysis found that TCR association rates varied across HLA loci, with DRB1 alleles showing the most associated TCRs and HLA-C alleles the fewest. When HLA alleles, especially DR and DQ, strongly co-occurred, attributing TCR associations to individual alleles was difficult. In this cohort, only TCR beta chains were sequenced, and detectable features were limited by the absence of alpha or paired-chain data.

Sequencing used PBMCs. This sequence uses TRBV7-9 and TRBJ2-1, with TRBD1 identical over 7 junction bases. The sequence was collected from a young man in good health and CMV-seronegative. The CDR3 region reads CASSSTGVVWNEQFF. The sequenced DNA: TGTGCCAGCAGCTCCACAGGGGTGGTGTGGAATGAGCAGTTCTTC.